The subject of this entry is one TCR beta chain. The repertoire was sequenced with immunoSEQ multiplex PCR; TCRdb's copy has only in-frame clones and lacks some. The table shows roughly 250,000 clones, with around 89% occurring only once. The data derive from a study of blood T cell repertoires in COVID-19. V was cut by 4 bases and J by 5 bases, with 12 bases left in between. The CDR3 is made up of 13 amino acids. Germline assignment: CDR1 SQVTM and CDR2 ANQGSEA. V gene TRBV29-1 combines with J gene TRBJ2-4; perhaps TRBD1 as D (5 bases). This receptor was taken from a man aged 35-49 years who had recovered from COVID-19. Specimen: PBMCs or T cells enriched from blood (not recorded which). In DNA form, the CDR3 reads TGCAGCGTTGTTTTCGTGACAGAAAACATTCAGTACTTC. Its protein product is CSVVFVTENIQYF.